Following are 31 T cell receptor beta chains from one sample sequenced in a study of blood T cell repertoires in COVID-19. Generated by immunoSEQ multiplex PCR, the TCRdb table keeps only in-frame clones and is missing some. There are about 51,000 clones in the sample; over 75% occur only once, and roughly 3% lies in the top ten. The sequenced material came from peripheral blood. The receptor set was obtained from a man over 45 with active COVID-19.

This clone was detected only a few times. This chain joins TRBV4-1 and TRBJ2-5; 8 bases are shared with TRBD2. The CDR3 loop spans 14 amino acids. Germline V gene sequence: CDR1 MGHRA, CDR2 YSYEKL. J gave up 5 bases and V 1 base, and 3 bases lay outside the gene matches. The DNA for the CDR3 is TGCGCCAGCAGCCAAGCCCGGGAGGGTGAGACCCAGTACTTC. Its protein product is CASSQAREGETQYF.

The chain couples TRBV7-8 to TRBJ1-4; tentatively, D is TRBD1 (6 bases). Germline CDR1 reads SGHVS; CDR2 reads FQNEAQ. V lost 6 bases to trimming and J lost 4 bases, with 15 bases between them. The CDR3 has 15 residues. The CDR3 DNA sequence: TGTGCCAGCAGTTTCGGGGGGGGGCGTAATGAAAAACTGTTTTTT. Translation: CASSFGGGRNEKLFF.

DNA for the CDR3: TGTGCCAGTAGCTTCTTATATAACACTGAAGCTTTCTTT. Amino acids: CASSFLYNTEAFF. The rearrangement uses TRBV19 and TRBJ1-1; D not certain. Per germline, CDR1 LNHDA and CDR2 SQIVND (reference sequence). The CDR3 is 13 residues long. V was pared by 6 bases and J by 2 bases, with 10 bases between.

The rearrangement joins TRBV19 to TRBJ1-1; D is perhaps TRBD1 (5 bases). V lost 7 bases, J lost 7 bases, and 19 bases lay in between. Germline CDR1 LNHDA, CDR2 SQIVND (reference sequence). CDR3 length equals 14 residues. CDR3: CASKRGEAYDEAFF. Here the CDR3 DNA reads TGTGCCAGTAAGAGAGGGGAGGCTTACGATGAAGCTTTCTTT. The variable domain in full, with the rest retrieved from reference TRBV19 and TRBJ1-1, is DGGITQSPKYLFRKEGQNVTLSCEQNLNHDAMYWYRQDPGQGLRLIYYSQIVNDFQKGDIAEGYSVSREKKESFPLTVTSAQKNPTAFYLCASKRGEAYDEAFFGQGTRLTVV.

This chain uses TRBV5-5 with TRBJ1-1; no firm D call. This CDR3 region has 11 residues. Germline CDR1 and CDR2: SGHKS and YYEKEE (reference sequence). The V gene lost 6 bases and the J gene lost 3 bases, with 6 bases spanning the gap. CDR3 protein: CASIRYTEAFF. The DNA for the CDR3 is TGTGCCAGCATTAGATACACTGAAGCTTTCTTT.

The CDR3 is CASSQEASGGFYEQYF. As DNA, the CDR3 is TGTGCCAGCAGCCAAGAAGCCAGCGGGGGCTTCTACGAGCAGTACTTC. This chain connects TRBV4-2 to TRBJ2-7, with 8 nucleotides matching TRBD2. Germline V CDR1 and CDR2: LGHNA, YNFKEQ. J gave up 3 bases and V 0 bases, and 7 bases lay outside the gene matches. This CDR3 spans 16 amino acids.

The gene calls are TRBV18 and TRBJ2-3; D gene unclear. The CDR3 extends over 12 amino acids. Looked up from germline, CDR1 is KGHSH and CDR2 is LQKENI. The V end was cut by 6 bases, the J end by 1 base, with 5 bases between. The CDR3 loop reads CASSFGTDTQYF. In DNA form, the CDR3 reads TGTGCCAGCTCCTTCGGCACAGATACGCAGTATTTT.

The V call is TRBV6-2 or TRBV6-3, the J call TRBJ2-7; D possibly corresponds to TRBD2 (6 bases). The CDR3 consists of 14 residues. Germline lookup yields CDR1 MNHEY and CDR2 SVGEGT. The V and J ends lost 2 bases and 3 bases respectively, with 11 bases between them. In DNA form, the CDR3 reads TGTGCCAGCAGTTACGGGCAGGGACTCTACGAGCAGTACTTC. Its protein product is CASSYGQGLYEQYF.

V and J are TRBV12-5 and TRBJ2-1, with a possible D match to TRBD2 (5 bases). CDR1 is LGHNT and CDR2 is FRNRAP in the germline V gene. The V end lost 2 bases, the J end lost 7 bases, and 6 bases lay between the germline ends. This CDR3 comprises 12 residues. DNA of the CDR3: TGTGCTAGTGGTTTGTCGGGGAATGAGCAGTTCTTC. This codes for CASGLSGNEQFF.

This clone was found once. This chain links TRBV5-6 with TRBJ1-2; possible D gene TRBD1, 5 bases. There are 12 residues in the CDR3. Germline V CDR1 and CDR2: SGHDT, YYEEEE. V was cut by 2 bases and J by 8 bases, with 10 bases left in between. CDR3 DNA sequence: TGTGCCAGCAGCTTTAGGGGTACCGGCTACACCTTC. Translated: CASSFRGTGYTF.

The sample holds one count of this clone. This chain uses TRBV5-6 with TRBJ2-3; 9 nucleotides line up with TRBD2. The length of the CDR3 is 16 residues. In germline, CDR1 is SGHDT, CDR2 YYEEEE. J gave up 6 bases and V 5 bases, and 13 bases lay outside the gene matches. The CDR3 loop reads CASSLLAGSLGDTQYF. DNA of the CDR3: TGTGCCAGCAGTCTACTAGCGGGCTCCCTCGGGGATACGCAGTATTTT.

The chain combines TRBV7-9 with TRBJ2-7; possibly TRBD1 for D (6 bases). The CDR3 consists of 12 residues. Germline CDR1 SEHNR, CDR2 FQNEAQ (reference sequence). Trimming stripped 1 base from V and 6 bases from J, with 7 bases between. CDR3 nucleotides: TGTGCCAGCAGCTTAGAGGGGGTCGAGCAGTACTTC. Encoded protein: CASSLEGVEQYF.

Concerning this clone: The same CDR3 is also encoded by other DNA sequences in this sample. The chain combines TRBV6-5 with TRBJ1-5; possible D gene TRBD1, 6 bases. The germline gives CDR1 MNHEY, CDR2 SVGAGI. Trimming left V 2 bases short and J 7 bases short, with 12 bases between. The CDR3 has 14 amino acids. The CDR3 here is CASSYTGQGQPQHF. The CDR3 DNA sequence: TGTGCCAGCAGTTACACGGGGCAGGGGCAGCCCCAGCATTTT.

The J gene is TRBJ1-2, the V gene TRBV19, with 10 bases matching TRBD1. CDR3 length: 14 amino acids. V dropped 6 bases and J dropped 4; count of bases not matched to a gene: 5. From germline, CDR1 is LNHDA and CDR2 SQIVND (reference sequence). CDR3 amino acids: CASSGQGVGYGYTF. For the CDR3, the DNA is TGTGCCAGTAGCGGACAGGGGGTCGGCTATGGCTACACCTTC. Looking up the rest from reference TRBV19 and TRBJ1-2 gives the full variable domain: DGGITQSPKYLFRKEGQNVTLSCEQNLNHDAMYWYRQDPGQGLRLIYYSQIVNDFQKGDIAEGYSVSREKKESFPLTVTSAQKNPTAFYLCASSGQGVGYGYTFGSGTRLTVV.

This clone was seen a handful of times. The CDR3 nucleotides are TGTGCCAGCAGTGCTTCGACAGGGTTAGATACGCAGTATTTT. Translated: CASSASTGLDTQYF. The rearrangement joins TRBV25-1 to TRBJ2-3; 7 positions match TRBD1. Germline values: CDR1 MGHDK, CDR2 SYGVNS. The CDR3 is 14 residues long. Unmatched junction bases numbered 6, after V lost 4 bases and J lost 5 bases.

The chain uses TRBV6-5 and TRBJ2-7; TRBD2 agrees at 9 bases. The CDR3 is made up of 15 amino acids. The J segment lost 2 bases and the V segment lost 8 bases, leaving 10 bases of the junction unmatched. The germline V gene encodes CDR1 MNHEY and CDR2 SVGAGI. CDR3 coding DNA: TGTGCCAGCTCCGCGGGAGGGTCCACCACCTACGAGCAGTACGTC. Its translation is CASSAGGSTTYEQYV.

V usage is TRBV29-1 and J usage is TRBJ2-7; 8 bases fit TRBD1. There are 16 residues in the CDR3. V lost 2 bases, J lost 3 bases, and 12 bases stayed unmatched. The germline gives CDR1 SQVTM, CDR2 ANQGSEA. The CDR3 bases are TGCAGCGTTGAACCGCAGGGGGCCTGGGGGTTCTACGAGCAGTACTTC. Protein product: CSVEPQGAWGFYEQYF.

The V call is TRBV9, the J call TRBJ2-1; D not certain. V was trimmed by 0 bases and J by 9 bases, leaving 7 bases between them. This CDR3 has 12 amino acids. Germline lookup yields CDR1 SGDLS and CDR2 YYNGEE. This CDR3 reads CASSVATGEQFF. The DNA of the CDR3 is TGTGCCAGCAGCGTAGCGACGGGTGAGCAGTTCTTC.

The CDR3 sequence: CASSYLGGAGNTIYF. The CDR3 DNA follows: TGTGCCAGCAGTTACTTAGGGGGCGCTGGAAACACCATATATTTT. The J gene is TRBJ1-3, the V gene TRBV6-5; 7 nucleotides line up with TRBD1. V lost 1 base to trimming and J lost 2 bases; unmatched junction nucleotides: 2. This CDR3 has 15 residues. From germline, CDR1 is MNHEY and CDR2 SVGAGI.

This clone was picked up one time. V usage is TRBV5-1 and J usage is TRBJ2-5, with D possibly matching TRBD1 (5 bases). The V gene's germline CDR1 is SGHRS and CDR2 YFSETQ. Trimming shortened V by 1 base and J by 3 bases, and 7 bases separated the two germline ends. This CDR3 region has 13 residues. The CDR3 region is CASSLQGEETQYF. For the CDR3, the DNA is TGCGCCAGCAGCTTGCAAGGGGAAGAGACCCAGTACTTC. The whole variable domain, remainder taken from reference TRBV5-1 and TRBJ2-5, is KAGVTQTPRYLIKTRGQQVTLSCSPISGHRSVSWYQQTPGQGLQFLFEYFSETQRNKGNFPGRFSGRQFSNSRSEMNVSTLELGDSALYLCASSLQGEETQYFGPGTRLLVL.

This chain uses TRBV24-1 with TRBJ2-1, with D perhaps TRBD1 (6 bases). Trimming cost V 4 bases and J 9 bases, with 21 bases left between them. The germline V gene encodes CDR1 KGHDR and CDR2 SFDVKD. The CDR3 has 16 amino acids. The CDR3 DNA reads as TGTGCCACCAGTGAGCTTCCTTACTCCCGGACAGTTGAGCAGTTCTTC. It yields the protein CATSELPYSRTVEQFF.

This chain uses TRBV19 with TRBJ1-2, with a weak D call TRBD1 (6 bases). The V and J ends lost 3 bases and 3 bases respectively, with 11 bases between them. The germline V gene encodes CDR1 LNHDA and CDR2 SQIVND (reference sequence). The CDR3 loop spans 14 amino acids. The CDR3 protein is CASSMGRTDYGYTF. In DNA form, the CDR3 reads TGTGCCAGTAGTATGGGTAGGACAGACTATGGCTACACCTTC.

V gene TRBV15 combines with J gene TRBJ2-1; TRBD2 is a possible D gene (5 bases). Trimming pared 4 bases from V and 7 bases from J, leaving 14 bases between. There are 14 residues in the CDR3. CDR1 and CDR2 (germline): LNHNV, YYDKDF (reference sequence). The CDR3 is CATSTGSRSNEQFF. The DNA for the CDR3 is TGTGCCACCAGCACTGGGAGTCGGAGTAATGAGCAGTTCTTC. Combining the CDR3 with reference TRBV15 and TRBJ2-1 gives the whole variable domain DAMVIQNPRYQVTQFGKPVTLSCSQTLNHNVMYWYQQKSSQAPKLLFHYYDKDFNNEADTPDNFQSRRPNTSFCFLDIRSPGLGDTAMYLCATSTGSRSNEQFFGPGTRLTVL.

The V gene is TRBV19, the J gene TRBJ1-5, with D uncertain. The CDR3 runs 16 residues. V gave up 3 bases and J gave up 0 bases, with 12 bases separating them. The germline V gene encodes CDR1 LNHDA and CDR2 SQIVND (reference sequence). CDR3 sequence reads: CASSISITTSNQPQHF. DNA of the CDR3: TGTGCCAGTAGTATTTCCATCACAACTAGCAATCAGCCCCAGCATTTT.

The rearrangement links TRBV11-2 to TRBJ2-7; 10 bases agree with TRBD2. The CDR3 is made up of 16 amino acids. Trimming took 1 base from V and 7 from J; bases not matched to a gene: 10. Germline assignment: CDR1 SGHAT and CDR2 FQNNGV. The CDR3 sequence: CASSLGPGLASGEQYV. The CDR3, as DNA: TGTGCCAGCAGCTTAGGACCGGGACTAGCGTCAGGAGAGCAGTACGTC.

The J gene is TRBJ2-7, the V gene TRBV7-2; no clear D. V was clipped by 2 bases and J by 3 bases, with 5 bases between them. Germline V gene lookup returns CDR1 SGHTA and CDR2 FQGNSA. CDR3 length: 12 residues. DNA of the CDR3: TGTGCCAGCAGCTTAACGGGCTACGAGCAGTACTTC. Amino acid sequence: CASSLTGYEQYF.

The chain is built from TRBV15 and TRBJ2-3; D gene uncertain. Trimming removed 6 bases from V and 0 bases from J, with 10 bases in between. The CDR3 totals 14 residues. CDR1 is LNHNV, CDR2 YYDKDF, per germline (reference sequence). The CDR3 coding sequence is TGTGCCACCAGATTGTACTCAAGCACAGATACGCAGTATTTT. Its translation: CATRLYSSTDTQYF.

The rearrangement uses TRBV5-6 and TRBJ1-5, with D maybe TRBD1 (5 bases). Per the germline V gene, CDR1 is SGHDT and CDR2 is YYEEEE. This CDR3 comprises 15 residues. Trimming took off 4 bases at V and 4 bases at J, with 15 bases between the two ends. The CDR3 DNA reads TGTGCCAGCAGCCGAGGGTGGGACTTTAATCAGCCCCAGCATTTT. Protein sequence: CASSRGWDFNQPQHF.

The chain joins TRBV24-1 to TRBJ1-5, with 8 bases lining up with TRBD1. V trimming: 4 bases; J trimming: 5 bases; junction bases outside the gene matches: 3. CDR1 and CDR2 from the germline V gene are KGHDR and SFDVKD. The CDR3 length is 14 residues. The CDR3 region is CATSEPGQDQPQHF. The CDR3, as DNA: TGTGCCACCAGTGAGCCGGGACAGGATCAGCCCCAGCATTTT.

The CDR3 loop is CASSLQGANYEAFF. The CDR3 coding sequence is TGTGCCAGCAGTTTGCAGGGGGCGAATTATGAAGCTTTCTTT. This chain links TRBV27 with TRBJ1-1, with 8 bases lining up with TRBD1. The CDR3 is 14 amino acids. Germline lookup yields CDR1 MNHEY and CDR2 SMNVEV (reference sequence). V was clipped by 3 bases and J by 7 bases; unmatched bases: 7.

This clone was detected only a few times. The genes are TRBV15 and TRBJ1-2, with D tentatively TRBD1 (6 bases). The CDR3 covers 13 residues. CDR1 and CDR2 from the germline V gene are LNHNV and YYDKDF (reference sequence). The germline V and J ends were trimmed by 6 bases and 3 bases, with 11 bases remaining between them. CDR3 DNA: TGTGCCACCAGACAGGGAGGGGACTATGGCTACACCTTC. It codes for CATRQGGDYGYTF.